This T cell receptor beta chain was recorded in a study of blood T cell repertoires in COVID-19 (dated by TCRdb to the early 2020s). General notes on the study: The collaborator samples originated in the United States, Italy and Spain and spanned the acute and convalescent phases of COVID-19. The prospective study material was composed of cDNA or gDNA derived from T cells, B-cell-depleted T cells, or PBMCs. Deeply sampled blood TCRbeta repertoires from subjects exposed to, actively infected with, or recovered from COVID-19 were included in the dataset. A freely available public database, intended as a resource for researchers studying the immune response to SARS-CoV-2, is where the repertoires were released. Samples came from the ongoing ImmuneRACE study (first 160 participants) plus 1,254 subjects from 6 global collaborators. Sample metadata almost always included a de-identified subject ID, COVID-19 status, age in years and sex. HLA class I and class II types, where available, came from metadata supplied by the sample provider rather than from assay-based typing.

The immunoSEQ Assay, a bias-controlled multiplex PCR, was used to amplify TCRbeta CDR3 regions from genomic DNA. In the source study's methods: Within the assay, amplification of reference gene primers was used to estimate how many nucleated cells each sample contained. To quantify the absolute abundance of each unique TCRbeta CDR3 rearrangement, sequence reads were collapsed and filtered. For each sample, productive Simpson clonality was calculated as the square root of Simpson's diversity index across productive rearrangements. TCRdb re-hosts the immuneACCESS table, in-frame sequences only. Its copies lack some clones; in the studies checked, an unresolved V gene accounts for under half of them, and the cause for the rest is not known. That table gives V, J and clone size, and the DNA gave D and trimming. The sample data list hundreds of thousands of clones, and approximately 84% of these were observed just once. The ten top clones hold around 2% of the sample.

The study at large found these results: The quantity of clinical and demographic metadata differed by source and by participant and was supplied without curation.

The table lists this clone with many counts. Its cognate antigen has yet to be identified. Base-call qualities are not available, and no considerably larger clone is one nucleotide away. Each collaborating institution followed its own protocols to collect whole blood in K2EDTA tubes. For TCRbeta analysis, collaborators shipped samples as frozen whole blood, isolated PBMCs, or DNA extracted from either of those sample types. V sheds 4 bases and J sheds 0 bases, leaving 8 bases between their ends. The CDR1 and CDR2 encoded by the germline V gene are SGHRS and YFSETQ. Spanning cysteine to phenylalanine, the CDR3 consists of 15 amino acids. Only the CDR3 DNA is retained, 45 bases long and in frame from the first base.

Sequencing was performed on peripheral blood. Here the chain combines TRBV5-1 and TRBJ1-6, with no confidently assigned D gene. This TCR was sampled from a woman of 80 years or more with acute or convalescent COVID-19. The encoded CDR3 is CASSKGSSYNSPLHF. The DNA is TGCGCCAGCAGCAAAGGGAGCTCCTATAATTCACCCCTCCACTTT.